This T cell receptor beta chain was recorded in a study of blood T cell repertoires in COVID-19. CDR3 length equals 17 residues. V dropped 0 bases and J dropped 4; count of bases not matched to a gene: 8. Germline lookup yields CDR1 KGHSH and CDR2 LQKENI. Libraries were prepared by immunoSEQ multiplex PCR; TCRdb keeps only in-frame clonotypes and omits some of them. The sample records about 140,000 clones, 85% to 90% being singletons. The sequenced sample consisted of peripheral blood. This sequence was found in a woman in her fifties or sixties with acute or convalescent COVID-19. The chain carries TRBV18 and TRBJ1-2; TRBD1 matches at 10 bases. The CDR3 here is CASSPPSGRQGAYGYTF. The CDR3 nucleotides are TGTGCCAGCTCACCACCGAGTGGGAGACAGGGGGCCTATGGCTACACCTTC.